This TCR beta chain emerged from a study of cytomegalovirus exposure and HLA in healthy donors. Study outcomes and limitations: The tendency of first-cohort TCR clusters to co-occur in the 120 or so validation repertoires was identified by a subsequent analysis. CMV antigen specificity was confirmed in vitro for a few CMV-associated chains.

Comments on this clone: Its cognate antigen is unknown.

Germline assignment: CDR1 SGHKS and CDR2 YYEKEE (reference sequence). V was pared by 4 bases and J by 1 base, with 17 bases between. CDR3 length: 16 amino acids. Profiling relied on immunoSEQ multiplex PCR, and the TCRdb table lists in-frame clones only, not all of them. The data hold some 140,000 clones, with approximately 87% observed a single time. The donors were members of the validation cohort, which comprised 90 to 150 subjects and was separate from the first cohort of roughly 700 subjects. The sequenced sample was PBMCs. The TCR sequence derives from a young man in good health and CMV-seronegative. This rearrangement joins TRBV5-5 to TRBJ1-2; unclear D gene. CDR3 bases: TGTGCCAGCAGCCACCCCCCAGGCAGTCTTAACTATGGCTACACCTTC. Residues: CASSHPPGSLNYGYTF. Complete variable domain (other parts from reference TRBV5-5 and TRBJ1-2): DAGVTQSPTHLIKTRGQQVTLRCSPISGHKSVSWYQQVLGQGPQFIFQYYEKEERGRGNFPDRFSARQFPNYSSELNVNALLLGDSALYLCASSHPPGSLNYGYTFGSGTRLTVV.